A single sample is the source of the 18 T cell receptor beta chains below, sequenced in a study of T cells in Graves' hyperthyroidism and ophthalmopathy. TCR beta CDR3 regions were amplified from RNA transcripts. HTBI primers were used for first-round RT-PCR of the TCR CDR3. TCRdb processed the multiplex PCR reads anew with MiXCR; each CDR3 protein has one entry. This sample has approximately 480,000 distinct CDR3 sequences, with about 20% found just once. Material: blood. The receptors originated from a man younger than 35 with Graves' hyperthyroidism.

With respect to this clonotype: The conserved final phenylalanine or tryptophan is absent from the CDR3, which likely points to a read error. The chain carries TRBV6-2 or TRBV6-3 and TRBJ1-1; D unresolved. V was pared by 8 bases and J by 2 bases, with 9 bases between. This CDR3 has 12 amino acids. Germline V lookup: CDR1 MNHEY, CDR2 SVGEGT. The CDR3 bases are TGTGCCAGCGCGATCGCTAACACTGAAGCTTTCCTT. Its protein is CASAIANTEAFL.

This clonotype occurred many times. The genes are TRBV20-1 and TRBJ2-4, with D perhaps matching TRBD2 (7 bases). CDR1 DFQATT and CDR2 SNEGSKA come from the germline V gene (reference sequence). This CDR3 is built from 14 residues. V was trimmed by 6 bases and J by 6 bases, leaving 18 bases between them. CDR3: CSAPSGGGINIQYF. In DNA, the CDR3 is TGCAGTGCACCCTCGGGGGGCGGTATAAACATTCAGTACTTC.

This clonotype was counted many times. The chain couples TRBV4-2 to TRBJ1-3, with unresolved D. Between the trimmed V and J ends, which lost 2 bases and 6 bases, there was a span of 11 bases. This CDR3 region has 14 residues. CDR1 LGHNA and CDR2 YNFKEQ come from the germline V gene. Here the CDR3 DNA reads TGTGCCAGCAGCCAACCCGGGCCCGAAAACACCATATATTTT. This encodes CASSQPGPENTIYF.

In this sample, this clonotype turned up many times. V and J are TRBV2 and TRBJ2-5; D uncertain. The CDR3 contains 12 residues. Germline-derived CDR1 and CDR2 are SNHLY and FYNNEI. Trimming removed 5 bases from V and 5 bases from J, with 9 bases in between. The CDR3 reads CASSSVGETQYF. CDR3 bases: TGTGCCAGCAGTTCGGTGGGGGAGACCCAGTACTTC. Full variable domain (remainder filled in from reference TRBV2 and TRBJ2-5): EPEVTQTPSHQVTQMGQEVILRCVPISNHLYFYWYRQILGQKVEFLVSFYNNEISEKSEIFDDQFSVERPDGSNFTLKIRSTKLEDSAMYFCASSSVGETQYFGPGTRLLVL.

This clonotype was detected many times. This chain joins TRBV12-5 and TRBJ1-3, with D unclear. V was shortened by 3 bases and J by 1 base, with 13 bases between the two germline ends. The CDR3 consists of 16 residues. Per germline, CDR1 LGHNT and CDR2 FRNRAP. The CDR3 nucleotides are TGTGCTAGTGGTTTAAGGCGACTAAGTTCTGGAAACACCATATATTTT. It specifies CASGLRRLSSGNTIYF.

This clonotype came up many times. The CDR3 sequence is CASSFQGNGETQYF. For the CDR3, the DNA is TGTGCCAGCAGTTTCCAGGGAAATGGAGAGACCCAGTACTTC. The chain carries TRBV28 and TRBJ2-5; perhaps TRBD1 as D (5 bases). CDR3 length equals 14 residues. Germline V CDR1 and CDR2: MDHEN, SYDVKM. V shed 3 bases and J shed 4 bases, with 12 bases lying between them.

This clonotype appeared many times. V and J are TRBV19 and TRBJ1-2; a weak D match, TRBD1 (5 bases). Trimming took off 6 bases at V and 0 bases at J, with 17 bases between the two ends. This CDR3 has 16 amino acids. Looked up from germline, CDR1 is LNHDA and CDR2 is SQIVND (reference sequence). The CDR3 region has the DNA TGTGCCAGTAGCCCTGGGACGTCCTTCGCTAACTATGGCTACACCTTC. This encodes CASSPGTSFANYGYTF. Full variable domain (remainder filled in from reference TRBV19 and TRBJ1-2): DGGITQSPKYLFRKEGQNVTLSCEQNLNHDAMYWYRQDPGQGLRLIYYSQIVNDFQKGDIAEGYSVSREKKESFPLTVTSAQKNPTAFYLCASSPGTSFANYGYTFGSGTRLTVV.

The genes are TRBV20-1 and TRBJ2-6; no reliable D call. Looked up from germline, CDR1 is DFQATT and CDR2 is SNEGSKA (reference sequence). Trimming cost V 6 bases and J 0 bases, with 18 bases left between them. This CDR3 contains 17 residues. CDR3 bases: TGCAGTGCAAGGTTGGGCCTTGGCGGCTCTGGGGCCAACGTCCTGACTTTC. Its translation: CSARLGLGGSGANVLTF.

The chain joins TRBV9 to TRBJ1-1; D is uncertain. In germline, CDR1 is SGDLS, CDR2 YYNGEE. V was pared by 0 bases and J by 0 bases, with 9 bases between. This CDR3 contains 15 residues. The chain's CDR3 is CASSVGPAMNTEAFF. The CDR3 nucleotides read TGTGCCAGCAGCGTAGGCCCGGCCATGAACACTGAAGCTTTCTTT.

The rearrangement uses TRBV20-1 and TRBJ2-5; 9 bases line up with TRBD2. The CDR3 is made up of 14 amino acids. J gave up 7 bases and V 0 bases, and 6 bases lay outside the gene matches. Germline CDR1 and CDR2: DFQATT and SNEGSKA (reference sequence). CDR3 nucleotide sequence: TGCAGTGCTAGAGATCGTCTAGCGGGAAGGACCCAGTACTTC. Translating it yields CSARDRLAGRTQYF.

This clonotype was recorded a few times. As DNA, the CDR3 is TGTGCCAGCAGTTCGCAGGGGGCACGAGAGCAGTACTTC. This codes for CASSSQGAREQYF. The chain couples TRBV6-2 or TRBV6-3 to TRBJ2-7; 8 bases agree with TRBD1. The CDR3 extends over 13 amino acids. J gave up 7 bases and V 4 bases, and 6 bases lay outside the gene matches. Germline V gene sequence: CDR1 MNHEY, CDR2 SVGEGT.

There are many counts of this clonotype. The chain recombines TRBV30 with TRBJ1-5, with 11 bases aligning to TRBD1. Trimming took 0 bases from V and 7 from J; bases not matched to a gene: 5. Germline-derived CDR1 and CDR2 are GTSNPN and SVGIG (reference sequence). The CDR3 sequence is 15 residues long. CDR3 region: CAWSVGQGASQPQHF. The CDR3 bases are TGTGCCTGGAGTGTTGGACAGGGGGCGAGCCAGCCCCAGCATTTT.

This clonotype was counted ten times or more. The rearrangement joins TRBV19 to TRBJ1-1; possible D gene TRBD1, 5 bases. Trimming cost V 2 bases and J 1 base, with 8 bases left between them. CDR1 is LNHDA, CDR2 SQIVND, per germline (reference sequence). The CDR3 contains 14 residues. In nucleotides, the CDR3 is TGTGCCAGTAGTATATGGGGGACGAACACTGAAGCTTTCTTT. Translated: CASSIWGTNTEAFF.

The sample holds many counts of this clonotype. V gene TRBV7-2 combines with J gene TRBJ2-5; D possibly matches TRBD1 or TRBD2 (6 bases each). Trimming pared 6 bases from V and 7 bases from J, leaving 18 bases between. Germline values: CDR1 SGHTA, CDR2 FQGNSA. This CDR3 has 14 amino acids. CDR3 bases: TGTGCCAGCAGTACAACAGGGCGGGAAGGGACCCAGTACTTC. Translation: CASSTTGREGTQYF.

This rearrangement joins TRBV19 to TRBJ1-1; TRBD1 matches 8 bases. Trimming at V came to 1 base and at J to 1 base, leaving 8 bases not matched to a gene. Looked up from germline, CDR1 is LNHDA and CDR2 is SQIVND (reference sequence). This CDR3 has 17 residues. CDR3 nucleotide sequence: TGTGCCAGTAGTATAGTGAGGCCAGGGGGCCCGAACACTGAAGCTTTCTTT. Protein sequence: CASSIVRPGGPNTEAFF. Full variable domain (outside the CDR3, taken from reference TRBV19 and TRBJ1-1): DGGITQSPKYLFRKEGQNVTLSCEQNLNHDAMYWYRQDPGQGLRLIYYSQIVNDFQKGDIAEGYSVSREKKESFPLTVTSAQKNPTAFYLCASSIVRPGGPNTEAFFGQGTRLTVV.

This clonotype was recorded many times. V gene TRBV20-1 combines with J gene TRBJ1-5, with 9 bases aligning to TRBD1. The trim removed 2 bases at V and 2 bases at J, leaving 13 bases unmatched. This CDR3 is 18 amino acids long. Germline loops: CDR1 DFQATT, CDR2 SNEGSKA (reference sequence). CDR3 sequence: CSARKSGTGLIGNQPQHF. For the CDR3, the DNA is TGCAGTGCTAGAAAATCCGGGACAGGGTTGATCGGCAATCAGCCCCAGCATTTT.

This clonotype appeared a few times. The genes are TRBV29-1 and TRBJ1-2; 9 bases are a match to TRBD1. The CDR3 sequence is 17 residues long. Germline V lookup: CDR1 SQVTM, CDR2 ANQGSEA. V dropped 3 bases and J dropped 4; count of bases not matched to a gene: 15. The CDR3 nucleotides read TGCAGCGTTGAGGCCGCCGGGACAGGGCGCGGCGCCTATGGCTACACCTTC. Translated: CSVEAAGTGRGAYGYTF.

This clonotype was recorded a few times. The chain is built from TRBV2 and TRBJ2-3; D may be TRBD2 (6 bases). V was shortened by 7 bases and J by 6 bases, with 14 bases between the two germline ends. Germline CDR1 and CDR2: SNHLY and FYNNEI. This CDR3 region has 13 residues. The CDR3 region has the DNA TGTGCCAGCAAGGAGGGAGAGGGGGATACGCAGTATTTT. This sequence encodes CASKEGEGDTQYF.